These 20 T cell receptor beta chains were all obtained from the same sample, sequenced in a study of Graves' ophthalmopathy and Graves' hyperthyroidism. Researchers took RNA transcripts and amplified TCR beta CDR3 regions from them. First-round RT-PCR employed HTBI primers, with a second-round multiplex PCR after it. TCRdb re-called the multiplex PCR reads with MiXCR, one entry per CDR3 protein. The table has about 620,000 distinct CDR3 sequences, 20% to 25% seen once. The sequenced material came from peripheral blood. Receptors originate from a woman younger than 35 with stable Graves' hyperthyroidism. Some clones in this sample may be carry-over from other donors' samples.

The chain links TRBV6-1 to TRBJ1-2; D uncertain. From germline, CDR1 is MNHNS and CDR2 SASEGT. This CDR3 spans 15 amino acids. Trimming removed 4 bases from V and 0 bases from J, with 12 bases in between. The CDR3 coding sequence is TGTGCCAGCAGTGTACAGTTTCCTTCTAACTATGGCTACACCTTC. Its translation is CASSVQFPSNYGYTF.

In its sample, this clonotype was seen many times. The gene calls are TRBV6-5 and TRBJ1-1, with D perhaps TRBD1 (5 bases). The V end lost 1 base, the J end lost 2 bases, and 11 bases lay between the germline ends. The CDR3 loop spans 15 amino acids. CDR1 is MNHEY, CDR2 SVGAGI, per germline. The chain's CDR3 is CASSYLTDLNTEAFF. CDR3 DNA: TGTGCCAGCAGTTACTTGACAGACTTAAACACTGAAGCTTTCTTT.

This clonotype has at least ten counts. The rearrangement uses TRBV4-1 and TRBJ1-5; D not resolved. Trimming removed 4 bases at V and 2 bases at J, with 18 bases between. Germline V lookup: CDR1 MGHRA, CDR2 YSYEKL. CDR3 length: 17 amino acids. The chain's CDR3 is CASSPPGPFAGNQPQHF. In DNA form, the CDR3 reads TGCGCCAGCAGCCCACCGGGCCCATTCGCGGGCAATCAGCCCCAGCATTTT.

This clonotype occurred many times. The chain recombines TRBV5-1 with TRBJ2-2; TRBD2 matches at 8 bases. This CDR3 has 15 residues. Germline loops: CDR1 SGHRS, CDR2 YFSETQ. Germline trimming cut 4 bases from V and 3 bases from J; bases unmatched to any gene: 5. CDR3: CASSRTSGDTGELFF. As DNA, the CDR3 is TGCGCCAGCAGCCGCACTAGCGGTGACACCGGGGAGCTGTTTTTT.

This chain joins TRBV19 and TRBJ2-7, with D possibly TRBD2 on 5 matching bases. Germline V CDR1 and CDR2: LNHDA, SQIVND (reference sequence). Trimming left V 5 bases short and J 7 bases short, with 12 bases between. The CDR3 runs 12 residues. Here the CDR3 reads CASSERVGEQYF. In nucleotides, the CDR3 is TGTGCCAGTAGTGAGAGGGTGGGTGAGCAGTACTTC.

This clonotype was detected many times. The chain joins TRBV4-1 to TRBJ1-2; D is unclear. The CDR3 is made up of 15 amino acids. V dropped 0 bases and J dropped 3 bases, with 11 bases sitting between them. Per germline, CDR1 MGHRA and CDR2 YSYEKL. The CDR3 protein is CASSQDLRTDYGYTF. The CDR3 DNA sequence: TGCGCCAGCAGCCAAGATCTTAGGACGGACTATGGCTACACCTTC.

As regards this clonotype: A much more abundant neighbour one base away suggests this may be a read error. Likely a read error: the CDR3 ends without its conserved phenylalanine or tryptophan. The chain combines TRBV30 with TRBJ1-1; 9 nucleotides line up with TRBD1. Germline CDR1 is GTSNPN and CDR2 is SVGIG (reference sequence). There are 15 residues in the CDR3. V lost 2 bases, J lost 1 base, and 5 bases stayed unmatched. In nucleotides, the CDR3 is TGTGCCTGGAGTCGAGGACAGGGGCCGAACACTGAAGCTTTCCTT. This encodes CAWSRGQGPNTEAFL.

CDR3 loop: CASTSGGGLYEQYF. The CDR3 DNA follows: TGTGCCAGCACCTCCGGGGGGGGGCTATACGAGCAGTACTTC. This chain uses TRBV28 with TRBJ2-7; 8 nucleotides agree with TRBD2. The CDR3 length is 14 residues. Germline V gene lookup returns CDR1 MDHEN and CDR2 SYDVKM. J lost 4 bases, V lost 7 bases, and 9 bases had no gene match.

Ten or more counts support this clonotype. V usage is TRBV12-3 or TRBV12-4 and J usage is TRBJ2-7; TRBD1 aligns across 8 bases. V was pared by 7 bases and J by 3 bases, with 5 bases of the junction left unmatched. The CDR3 is made up of 13 amino acids. The chain's CDR3 is CASTQTGDYEQYF. Here the CDR3 DNA reads TGTGCCAGCACCCAGACAGGGGACTACGAGCAGTACTTC.

The table lists this clonotype with many counts. The chain carries TRBV6-2 or TRBV6-3 and TRBJ2-5; D ambiguous. Germline V lookup: CDR1 MNHEY, CDR2 SVGEGT. This CDR3 comprises 13 residues. The ends were cut back, 1 base at V and 6 bases at J, with 9 bases in the middle. In nucleotides, the CDR3 is TGTGCCAGCAGTTACTGGGGTGGGAAGACCCAGTACTTC. Its protein product is CASSYWGGKTQYF.

As concerns this clonotype: This could be a read error, since a much larger clone is one nucleotide away. The rearrangement uses TRBV5-5 and TRBJ2-5; possible D gene TRBD2, 5 bases. From germline, CDR1 is SGHKS and CDR2 YYEKEE (reference sequence). The CDR3 covers 14 residues. CDR3 in DNA: TGTGCCAGCAACCAAAGCCCCGTAAGGGAGACCAAGTACTTC. This translates into CASNQSPVRETKYF.

The chain couples TRBV18 to TRBJ1-2, with D uncertain. CDR1 KGHSH and CDR2 LQKENI come from the germline V gene. The V and J ends lost 6 bases and 3 bases respectively, with 17 bases between them. The CDR3 loop spans 15 amino acids. The CDR3 loop reads CASSPRSVGDYGYTF. The DNA for the CDR3 is TGTGCCAGCTCCCCTAGGTCGGTGGGAGACTATGGCTACACCTTC.

V usage is TRBV11-2 and J usage is TRBJ2-7; D remains ambiguous. This CDR3 is 12 amino acids long. CDR1 and CDR2 from the germline V gene are SGHAT and FQNNGV. Trimming left V 7 bases short and J 3 bases short, with 10 bases between. CDR3 in amino acids: CASTQWDYEQYF. The CDR3 DNA is TGTGCCAGCACCCAATGGGACTACGAGCAGTACTTC.

This clonotype turned up a few times. This chain uses TRBV4-1 with TRBJ1-1; no clear D. This CDR3 region has 13 residues. The V and J ends lost 0 bases and 1 base respectively, with 3 bases between them. Germline V gives CDR1 MGHRA, CDR2 YSYEKL. DNA of the CDR3: TGCGCCAGCAGCCAAGAGTCGAACACTGAAGCTTTCTTT. Its protein is CASSQESNTEAFF.

This rearrangement joins TRBV7-9 to TRBJ2-2, with D possibly being TRBD1 (6 bases). Germline loops: CDR1 SEHNR, CDR2 FQNEAQ (reference sequence). This CDR3 spans 14 amino acids. V lost 10 bases, J lost 0 bases, and 12 bases lay in between. CDR3 residues: CATARGTNTGELFF. The DNA of the CDR3 is TGTGCCACTGCCAGGGGAACGAACACCGGGGAGCTGTTTTTT.

The J gene is TRBJ2-7, the V gene TRBV6-1; TRBD2 aligns across 9 bases. V trimming: 5 bases; J trimming: 1 base; junction bases outside the gene matches: 9. CDR1 and CDR2 (germline): MNHNS, SASEGT. This CDR3 comprises 16 residues. This CDR3 is CASSPLRLADSYEQYF. The DNA of the CDR3 is TGTGCCAGCAGTCCTCTGAGACTAGCGGATTCCTACGAGCAGTACTTC.

The chain combines TRBV6-1 with TRBJ2-2, with D perhaps matching TRBD2 (6 bases). CDR1 is MNHNS, CDR2 SASEGT, per germline. The V gene lost 6 bases and the J gene lost 4 bases, with 12 bases spanning the gap. This CDR3 is built from 14 residues. The CDR3 nucleotides are TGTGCCAGCAGCTGGGGACTTCTCACCGGGGAGCTGTTTTTT. Amino acids: CASSWGLLTGELFF.

This clonotype was observed many times. The chain recombines TRBV27 with TRBJ1-2, with D possibly being TRBD1 (5 bases). CDR1 is MNHEY and CDR2 is SMNVEV in the germline V gene (reference sequence). CDR3 length equals 13 residues. Deletions cut 5 bases from V and 3 bases from J, with 10 bases between. The CDR3 DNA reads TGTGCCAGCAGTAATCAGGGTCACTATGGCTACACCTTC. Amino acid sequence: CASSNQGHYGYTF.

This clonotype was detected many times. The J gene is TRBJ1-5, the V gene TRBV6-5; 9 bases are shared with TRBD1. The CDR3 runs 14 residues. The germline V gene encodes CDR1 MNHEY and CDR2 SVGAGI. J was trimmed by 9 bases and V by 0 bases; bases with no gene match: 3. CDR3 loop: CASSYSDRGSPQHF. In nucleotides, the CDR3 is TGTGCCAGCAGTTACTCGGACAGGGGATCGCCCCAGCATTTT.

As to this clonotype: This may stem from a read error, because a much larger clone lies one nucleotide away. The gene calls are TRBV28 and TRBJ2-4; 11 nucleotides align to TRBD2. CDR1 MDHEN and CDR2 SYDVKM come from the germline V gene. The ends lost 8 bases at V and 4 bases at J; junction bases unmatched: 7. CDR3 size: 15 residues. CDR3 DNA sequence: TGTGCCAGCGGCTCCGGGACTAGCGGTAAAAACATTCAGTACTTC. This encodes CASGSGTSGKNIQYF.